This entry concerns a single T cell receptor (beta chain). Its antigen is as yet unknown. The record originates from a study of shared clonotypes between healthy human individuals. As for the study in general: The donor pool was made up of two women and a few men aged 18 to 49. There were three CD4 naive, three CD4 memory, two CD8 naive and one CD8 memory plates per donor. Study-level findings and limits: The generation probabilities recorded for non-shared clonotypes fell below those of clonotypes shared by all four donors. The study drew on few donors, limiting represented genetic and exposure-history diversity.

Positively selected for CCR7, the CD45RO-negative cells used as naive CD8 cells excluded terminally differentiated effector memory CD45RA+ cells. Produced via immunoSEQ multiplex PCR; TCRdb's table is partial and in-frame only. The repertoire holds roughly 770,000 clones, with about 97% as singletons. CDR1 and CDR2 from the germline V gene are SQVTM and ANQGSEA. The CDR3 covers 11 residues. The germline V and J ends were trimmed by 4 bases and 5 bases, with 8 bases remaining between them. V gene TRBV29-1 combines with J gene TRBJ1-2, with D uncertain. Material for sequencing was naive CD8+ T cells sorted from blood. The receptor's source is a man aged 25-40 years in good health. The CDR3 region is CSVVSVYGYTF. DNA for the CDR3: TGCAGCGTTGTATCCGTGTATGGCTACACCTTC. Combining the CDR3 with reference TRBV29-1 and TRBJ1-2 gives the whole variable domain SAVISQKPSRDICQRGTSLTIQCQVDSQVTMMFWYRQQPGQSLTLIATANQGSEATYESGFVIDKFPISRPNLTFSTLTVSNMSPEDSSIYLCSVVSVYGYTFGSGTRLTVV.